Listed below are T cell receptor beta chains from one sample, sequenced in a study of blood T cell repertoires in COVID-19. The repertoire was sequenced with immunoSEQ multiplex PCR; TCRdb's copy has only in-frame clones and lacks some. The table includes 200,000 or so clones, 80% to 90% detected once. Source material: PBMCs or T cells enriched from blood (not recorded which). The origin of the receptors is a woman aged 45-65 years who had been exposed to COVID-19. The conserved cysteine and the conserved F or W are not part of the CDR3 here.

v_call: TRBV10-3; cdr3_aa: AISVTPSGTASYNEQF
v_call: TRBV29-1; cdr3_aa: SAKPGTGNDEQY
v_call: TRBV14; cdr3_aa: ASSQDRRGIYNSPLH
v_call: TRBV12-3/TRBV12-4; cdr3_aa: ASTGTRETQY
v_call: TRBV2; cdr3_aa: ASRAGGNEQF
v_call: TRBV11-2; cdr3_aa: ASSSTGSYEQY
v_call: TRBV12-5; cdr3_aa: ASGPPGQGKDYT
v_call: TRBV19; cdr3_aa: ASSPYLEGEQF
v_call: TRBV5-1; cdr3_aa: ASSRGGGELF
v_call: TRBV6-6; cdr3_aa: ASGTGGSGNTIY
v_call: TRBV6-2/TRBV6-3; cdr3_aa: ASSYADRYRWGYT
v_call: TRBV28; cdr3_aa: ASSLGGADYGYT
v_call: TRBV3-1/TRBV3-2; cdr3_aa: ASSIGGQGTDTQY
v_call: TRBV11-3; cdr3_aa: ASRKREAF
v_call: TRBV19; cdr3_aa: ASNPGQGYGYT
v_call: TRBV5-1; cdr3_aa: ASSLLSSGGTEQF